This TCR beta chain was documented in a study of human T cells and chemical hapten exposure. Study in general: Scalp application of diphenylcyclopropenone was performed weekly in patients across the entire roughly 26-week study. Recorded diagnoses among the mostly female patients were alopecia areata, totalis or universalis. Study findings and constraints: Alopecia in all donors means immunity may differ from healthy individuals.

Regarding time point: patch test 2, 6 weeks after DPC sensitization. Treatment given: therapeutic diphenylcyclopropenone sensitization with weekly scalp DPC. A word on this clonotype: Its matching antigen is unknown.

CDR1 and CDR2 from the germline V gene are SGHRS and YFSETQ. The V and J ends lost 4 bases and 4 bases respectively, with 13 bases between them. The CDR3 contains 14 residues. TCRdb reanalysed the RACE reads using MiXCR and keeps one entry per CDR3 protein. There are some 350,000 distinct CDR3 sequences in the sample; about 6.9% occur only once, and less than 6.5% lies in the top ten. The origin of this receptor is a woman under 30 with alopecia areata. Some clones in this sample may be carry-over from other donors' samples. This specimen consisted of whole blood, obtained in connection with sensitization to the hapten diphenylcyclopropenone (DPC). The gene calls are TRBV5-1 and TRBJ2-3, with D possibly being TRBD2 (6 bases). CDR3 residues: CASSPYSGPDTQYF. Written as DNA, the CDR3 is TGCGCCAGCAGCCCATATAGCGGTCCAGATACGCAGTATTTT.